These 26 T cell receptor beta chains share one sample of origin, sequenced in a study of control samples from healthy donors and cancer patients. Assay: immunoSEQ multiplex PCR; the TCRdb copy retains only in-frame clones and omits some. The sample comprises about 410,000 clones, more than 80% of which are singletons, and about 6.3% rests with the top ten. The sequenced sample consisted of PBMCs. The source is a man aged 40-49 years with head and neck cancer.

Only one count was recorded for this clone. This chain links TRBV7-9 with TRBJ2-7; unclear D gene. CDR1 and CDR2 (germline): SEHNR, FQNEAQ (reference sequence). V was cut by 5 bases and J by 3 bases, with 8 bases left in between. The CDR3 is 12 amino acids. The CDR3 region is CASSPADYEQYF. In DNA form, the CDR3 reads TGTGCCAGCAGCCCGGCCGACTACGAGCAGTACTTC.

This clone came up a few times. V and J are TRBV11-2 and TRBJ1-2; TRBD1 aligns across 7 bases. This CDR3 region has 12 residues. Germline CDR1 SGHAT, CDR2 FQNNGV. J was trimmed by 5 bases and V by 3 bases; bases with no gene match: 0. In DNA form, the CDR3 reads TGTGCCAGCAGCTTGACAGGGTATGGCTACACCTTC. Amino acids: CASSLTGYGYTF.

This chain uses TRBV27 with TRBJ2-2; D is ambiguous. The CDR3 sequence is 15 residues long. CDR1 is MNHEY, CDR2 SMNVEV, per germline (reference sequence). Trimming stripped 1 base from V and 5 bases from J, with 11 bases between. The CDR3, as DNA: TGTGCCAGCAGTTTATGGCCCCCAAGGACCGGGGAGCTGTTTTTT. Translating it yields CASSLWPPRTGELFF.

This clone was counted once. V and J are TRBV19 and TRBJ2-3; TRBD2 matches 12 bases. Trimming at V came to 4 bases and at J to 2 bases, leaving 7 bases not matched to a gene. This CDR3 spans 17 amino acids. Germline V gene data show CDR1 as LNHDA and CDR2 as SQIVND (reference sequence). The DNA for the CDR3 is TGTGCCAGTAGTAAAGGACTAGCGGGGCTAAACACAGATACGCAGTATTTT. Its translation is CASSKGLAGLNTDTQYF.

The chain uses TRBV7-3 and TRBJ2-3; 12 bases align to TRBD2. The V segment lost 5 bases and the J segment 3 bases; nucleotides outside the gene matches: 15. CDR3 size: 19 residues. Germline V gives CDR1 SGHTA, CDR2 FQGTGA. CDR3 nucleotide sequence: TGTGCCAGCAGCCCGAACCCCCCACTAGCGGGGGGAAGTACAGATACGCAGTATTTT. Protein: CASSPNPPLAGGSTDTQYF.

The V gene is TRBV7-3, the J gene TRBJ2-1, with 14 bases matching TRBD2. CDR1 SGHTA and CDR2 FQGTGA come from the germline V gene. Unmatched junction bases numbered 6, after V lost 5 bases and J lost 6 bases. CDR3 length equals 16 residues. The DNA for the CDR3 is TGTGCCAGCAGCCCTAGGGGGACTAGCGGGAGCAATGAGCAGTTCTTC. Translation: CASSPRGTSGSNEQFF.

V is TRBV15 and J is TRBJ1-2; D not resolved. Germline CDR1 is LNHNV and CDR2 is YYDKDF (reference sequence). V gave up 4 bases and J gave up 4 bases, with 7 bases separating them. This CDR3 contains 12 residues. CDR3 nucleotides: TGTGCCACCAGCACCGGTGCCTATGGCTACACCTTC. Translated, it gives CATSTGAYGYTF.

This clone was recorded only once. CDR3 region: CASSPSGGSPNEQFF. Written as DNA, the CDR3 is TGTGCCAGCAGCCCTAGTGGCGGGAGCCCAAATGAGCAGTTCTTC. The V gene is TRBV9, the J gene TRBJ2-1; 7 bases line up with TRBD2. After removal of 4 bases from V and 7 bases from J, the junction contained 11 bases not matched to a gene. The CDR3 contains 15 residues. CDR1 SGDLS and CDR2 YYNGEE come from the germline V gene.

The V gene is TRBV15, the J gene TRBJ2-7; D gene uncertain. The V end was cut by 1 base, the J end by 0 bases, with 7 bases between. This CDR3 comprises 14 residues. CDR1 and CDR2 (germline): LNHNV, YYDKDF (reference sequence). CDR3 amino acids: CATSRGTASYEQYF. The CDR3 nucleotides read TGTGCCACCAGCAGAGGAACAGCCTCCTACGAGCAGTACTTC.

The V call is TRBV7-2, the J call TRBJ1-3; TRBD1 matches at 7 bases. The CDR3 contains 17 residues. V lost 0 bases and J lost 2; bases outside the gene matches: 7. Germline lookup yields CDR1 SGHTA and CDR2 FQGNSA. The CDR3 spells CASSLASTGNPGNTIYF. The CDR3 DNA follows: TGTGCCAGCAGCTTAGCTTCGACAGGGAACCCTGGAAACACCATATATTTT.

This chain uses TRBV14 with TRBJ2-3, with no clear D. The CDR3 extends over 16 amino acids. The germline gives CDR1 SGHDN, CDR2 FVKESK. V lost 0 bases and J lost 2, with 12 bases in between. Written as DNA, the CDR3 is TGTGCCAGCAGCCAAGATTCGAGGCGATACACAGATACGCAGTATTTT. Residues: CASSQDSRRYTDTQYF.

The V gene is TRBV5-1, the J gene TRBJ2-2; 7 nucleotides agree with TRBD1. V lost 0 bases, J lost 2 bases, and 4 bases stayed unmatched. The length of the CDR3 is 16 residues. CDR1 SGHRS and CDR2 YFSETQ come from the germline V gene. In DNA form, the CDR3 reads TGCGCCAGCAGCTTGGCACAGGGGTCAAACACCGGGGAGCTGTTTTTT. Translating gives CASSLAQGSNTGELFF.

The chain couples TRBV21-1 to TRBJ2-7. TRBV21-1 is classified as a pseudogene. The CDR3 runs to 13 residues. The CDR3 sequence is CARGVWRAYEQYF. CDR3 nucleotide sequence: TGTGCCAGGGGGGTTTGGCGGGCCTACGAGCAGTACTTC.

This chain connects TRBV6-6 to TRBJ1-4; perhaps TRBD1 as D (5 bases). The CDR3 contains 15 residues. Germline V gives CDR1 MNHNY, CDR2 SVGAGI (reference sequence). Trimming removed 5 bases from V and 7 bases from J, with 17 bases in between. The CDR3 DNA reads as TGTGCCAGCAGTCCCCCCGGGACTGTGACTGAAAAACTGTTTTTT. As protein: CASSPPGTVTEKLFF.

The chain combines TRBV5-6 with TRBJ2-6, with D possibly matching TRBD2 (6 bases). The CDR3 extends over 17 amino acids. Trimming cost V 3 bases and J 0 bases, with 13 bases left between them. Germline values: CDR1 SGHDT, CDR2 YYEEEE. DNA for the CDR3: TGTGCCAGCAGCTGGGGCGGGATCGGCTCTGGGGCCAACGTCCTGACTTTC. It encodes CASSWGGIGSGANVLTF.

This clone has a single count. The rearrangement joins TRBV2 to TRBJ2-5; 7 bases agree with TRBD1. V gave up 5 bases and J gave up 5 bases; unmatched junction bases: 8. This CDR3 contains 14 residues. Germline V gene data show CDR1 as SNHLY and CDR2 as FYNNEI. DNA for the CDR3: TGTGCCAGCAGTACCGACAGGGTTGGGGAGACCCAGTACTTC. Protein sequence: CASSTDRVGETQYF.

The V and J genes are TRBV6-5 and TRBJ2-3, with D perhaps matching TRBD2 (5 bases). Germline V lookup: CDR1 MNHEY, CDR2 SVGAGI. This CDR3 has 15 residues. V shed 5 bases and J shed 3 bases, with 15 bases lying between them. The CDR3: CASSLTVGVTDTQYF. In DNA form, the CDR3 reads TGTGCCAGCAGTCTGACCGTGGGAGTGACAGATACGCAGTATTTT.

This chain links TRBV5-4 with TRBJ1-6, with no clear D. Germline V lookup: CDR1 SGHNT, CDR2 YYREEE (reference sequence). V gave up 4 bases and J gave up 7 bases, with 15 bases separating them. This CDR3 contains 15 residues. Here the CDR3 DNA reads TGTGCCAGCAGCCCTCAGATGGGAAAAAATTCACCCCTCCACTTT. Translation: CASSPQMGKNSPLHF.

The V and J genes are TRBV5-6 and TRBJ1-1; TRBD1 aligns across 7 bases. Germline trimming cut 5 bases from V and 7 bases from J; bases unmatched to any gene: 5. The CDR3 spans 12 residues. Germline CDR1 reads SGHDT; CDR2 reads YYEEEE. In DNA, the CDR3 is TGTGCCAGCAGTTTCCAGGGGGGTGAAGCTTTCTTT. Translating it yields CASSFQGGEAFF.

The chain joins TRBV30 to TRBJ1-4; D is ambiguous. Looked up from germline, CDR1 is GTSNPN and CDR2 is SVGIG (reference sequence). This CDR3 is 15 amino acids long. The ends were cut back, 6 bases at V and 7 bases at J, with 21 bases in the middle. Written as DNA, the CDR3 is TGTGCCTGCCCACAGAAGGGTGGGGATGGTGAAAAACTGTTTTTT. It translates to CACPQKGGDGEKLFF. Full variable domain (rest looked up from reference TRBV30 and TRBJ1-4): SQTIHQWPATLVQPVGSPLSLECTVEGTSNPNLYWYRQAAGRGLQLLFYSVGIGQISSEVPQNLSASRPQDRQFILSSKKLLLSDSGFYLCACPQKGGDGEKLFFGSGTQLSVL.

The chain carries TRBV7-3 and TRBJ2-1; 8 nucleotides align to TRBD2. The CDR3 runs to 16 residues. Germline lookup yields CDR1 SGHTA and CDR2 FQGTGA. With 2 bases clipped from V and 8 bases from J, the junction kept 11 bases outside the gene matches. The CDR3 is CASSLSPTGGPDEQFF. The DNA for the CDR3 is TGTGCCAGCAGCTTATCCCCTACGGGGGGGCCCGATGAGCAGTTCTTC.

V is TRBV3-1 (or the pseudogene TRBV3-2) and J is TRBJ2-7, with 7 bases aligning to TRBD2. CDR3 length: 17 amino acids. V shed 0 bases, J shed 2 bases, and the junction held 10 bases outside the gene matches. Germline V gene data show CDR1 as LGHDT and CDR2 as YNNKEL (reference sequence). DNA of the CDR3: TGTGCCAGCAGCCAAGACGGGAGGACGGGAGGTACCTACGAGCAGTACTTC. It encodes CASSQDGRTGGTYEQYF.

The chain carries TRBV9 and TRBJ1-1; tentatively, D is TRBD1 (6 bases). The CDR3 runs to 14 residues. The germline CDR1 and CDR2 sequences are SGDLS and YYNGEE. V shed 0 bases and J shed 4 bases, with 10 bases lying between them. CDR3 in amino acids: CASSVGEGGTEAFF. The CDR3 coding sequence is TGTGCCAGCAGCGTAGGTGAAGGGGGCACTGAAGCTTTCTTT.

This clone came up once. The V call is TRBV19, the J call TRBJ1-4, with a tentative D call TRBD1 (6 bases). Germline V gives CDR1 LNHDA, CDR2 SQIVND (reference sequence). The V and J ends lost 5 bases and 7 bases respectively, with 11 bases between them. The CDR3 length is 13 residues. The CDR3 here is CASSVRGREKLFF. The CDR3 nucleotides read TGTGCCAGTAGTGTTCGGGGGCGTGAAAAACTGTTTTTT.

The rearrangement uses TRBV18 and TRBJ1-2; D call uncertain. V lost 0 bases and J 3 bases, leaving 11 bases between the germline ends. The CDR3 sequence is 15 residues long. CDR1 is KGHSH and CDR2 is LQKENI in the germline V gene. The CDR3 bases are TGTGCCAGCTCACCACCGAATCTCGAGCACTATGGCTACACCTTC. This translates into CASSPPNLEHYGYTF.

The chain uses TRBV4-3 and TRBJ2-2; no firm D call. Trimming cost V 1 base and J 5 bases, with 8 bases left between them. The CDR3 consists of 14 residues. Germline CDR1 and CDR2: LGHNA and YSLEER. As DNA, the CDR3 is TGCGCCAGCAGCCAAGTAGTGGGGACCGGGGAGCTGTTTTTT. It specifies CASSQVVGTGELFF.